This T cell receptor (beta chain) was identified during a study of shared clonotypes between healthy human individuals. An even split of each subset's genomic DNA across several immunoSEQ plates was performed. The protocol was immunoSEQ multiplex PCR, while the TCRdb copy is restricted to in-frame clones and leaves out a portion. There are millions of clones in the sample; about 95% occur only once, and more than 0.95% lies in the top ten. Positive CCR7 selection of CD45RO-negative cells yielded the naive CD8 cells, and terminally differentiated effector memory CD45RA+ cells were excluded. A remark on this clone: Antigen unknown.

General study findings and limits: Clonotype sharing among the donors was expected to vary with sequencing depth. Specimens sampled were limited to blood, with tissue repertoires likely differing. Against clonotypes common to all four donors, non-shared ones had lower generation probabilities.

The CDR3 has 15 amino acids. Germline CDR1 is MNHEY and CDR2 is SVGAGI. V gave up 4 bases and J gave up 4 bases; unmatched junction bases: 4. The chain recombines TRBV6-5 with TRBJ1-5; 10 nucleotides agree with TRBD1. The specimen sequenced was naive CD8+ T cells sorted from blood. The receptor's source is a man between 18 and 29 years old in good health. CDR3 nucleotide sequence: TGTGCCAGCAGTTCTGGGACAGGGGAGAATCAGCCCCAGCATTTT. Protein product: CASSSGTGENQPQHF.